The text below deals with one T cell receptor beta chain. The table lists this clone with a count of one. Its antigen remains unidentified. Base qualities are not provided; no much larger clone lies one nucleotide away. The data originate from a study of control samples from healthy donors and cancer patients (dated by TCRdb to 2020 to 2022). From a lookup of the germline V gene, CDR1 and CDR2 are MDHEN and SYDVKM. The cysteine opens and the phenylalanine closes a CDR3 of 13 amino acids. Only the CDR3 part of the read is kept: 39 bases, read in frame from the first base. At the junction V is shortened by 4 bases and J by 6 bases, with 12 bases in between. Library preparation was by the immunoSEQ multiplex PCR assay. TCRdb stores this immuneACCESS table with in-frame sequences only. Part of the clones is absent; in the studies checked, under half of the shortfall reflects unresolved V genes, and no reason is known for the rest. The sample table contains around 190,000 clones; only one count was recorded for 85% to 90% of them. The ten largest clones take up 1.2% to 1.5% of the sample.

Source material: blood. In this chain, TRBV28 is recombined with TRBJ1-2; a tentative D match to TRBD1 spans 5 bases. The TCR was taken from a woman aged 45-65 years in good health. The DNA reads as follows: TGTGCCAGCAGTTCCTCAGGGTGGAATGGCTACACCTTC. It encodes CASSSSGWNGYTF.